One sample yielded the 20 T cell receptor beta chains listed below, sequenced in a study of T cells in localized non-small cell lung cancer. Clones were sequenced by immunoSEQ multiplex PCR, and TCRdb holds only the in-frame ones, with some missing. Of 35,000 to 45,000 clones in the sample, almost 85% were seen once. The sequenced sample was peripheral blood, obtained before any cancer treatment. The receptors come from a male donor at least 60 years old with stage III squamous cell lung carcinoma.

The chain is built from TRBV19 and TRBJ1-1; 9 bases are shared with TRBD1. The CDR3 sequence is 14 residues long. The V and J ends lost 5 bases and 0 bases, in that order; junction bases with no gene match: 1. Germline V gives CDR1 LNHDA, CDR2 SQIVND (reference sequence). The CDR3 bases are TGTGCCAGTAGTCGGGACAGGGTGAACACTGAAGCTTTCTTT. This sequence encodes CASSRDRVNTEAFF.

Concerning this clone itself: A read error may account for a junction end that differs from germline. At the DNA level, this CDR3 is encoded by other sequences in the same sample as well. The V and J genes are TRBV30 and TRBJ1-1; D ambiguous. There are 14 residues in the CDR3. Germline V gene sequence: CDR1 GTSNPN, CDR2 SVGIG (reference sequence). CDR3 sequence: CAWSVGGSSTEAFF. The CDR3 bases are TGTGCCTGGAGTGTCGGAGGGTCGTCCACTGAAGCCTTCTTT.

The chain is built from TRBV21-1 and TRBJ1-1; no check of the table's D call, TRBD1, against the DNA was made. TRBV21-1 is assigned pseudogene status. The CDR3 spans 14 residues. CDR3 sequence reads: CASSETGGYTEAFF. As DNA, the CDR3 is TGTGCCAGCAGCGAAACAGGGGGTTATACTGAAGCTTTCTTT.

The chain combines TRBV19 with TRBJ2-1, with D maybe TRBD1 (5 bases). Trimming cost V 6 bases and J 10 bases, with 10 bases left between them. This CDR3 region has 11 residues. CDR1 is LNHDA, CDR2 SQIVND, per germline (reference sequence). CDR3 region: CASSLGLEQFF. CDR3 DNA: TGTGCCAGTAGCCTGGGGCTGGAGCAGTTCTTC.

The genes are TRBV5-1 and TRBJ2-7, with D perhaps matching TRBD1 (5 bases). The germline gives CDR1 SGHRS, CDR2 YFSETQ. V shed 4 bases and J shed 3 bases, with 11 bases lying between them. CDR3 size: 13 residues. CDR3 nucleotides: TGCGCCAGCAGCGCGCCCGACAGCTACGAGCAGTACTTC. Translation: CASSAPDSYEQYF.

The gene calls are TRBV6-1 and TRBJ1-2; 7 nucleotides line up with TRBD1. CDR1 is MNHNS, CDR2 SASEGT, per germline. The CDR3 contains 13 residues. Trimming took 5 bases from V and 11 from J; bases not matched to a gene: 11. CDR3 protein: CASSFEDRKLYTF. The CDR3 nucleotides read TGTGCCAGCAGTTTCGAGGACAGGAAGCTTTACACCTTC.

The chain is built from TRBV25-1 and TRBJ2-3; maybe TRBD2 (5 bases). V was trimmed by 8 bases and J by 5 bases, leaving 11 bases between them. The CDR3 loop spans 12 amino acids. Per the germline V gene, CDR1 is MGHDK and CDR2 is SYGVNS. CDR3 bases: TGTGCCAGCGCCGCCGGGGTAGATACGCAGTATTTT. Its protein is CASAAGVDTQYF.

V usage is TRBV4-1 and J usage is TRBJ1-5, with D perhaps TRBD1 (5 bases). The CDR3 loop spans 15 amino acids. CDR1 and CDR2 (germline): MGHRA, YSYEKL. The V and J ends lost 1 base and 2 bases respectively, with 9 bases between them. CDR3 residues: CASSQGGEGNQPQHF. The CDR3 DNA reads TGCGCCAGCAGCCAAGGAGGGGAGGGCAATCAGCCCCAGCATTTT.

This clone was found once. The chain is built from TRBV27 and TRBJ1-1; a possible D gene is TRBD1 (5 bases). Per germline, CDR1 MNHEY and CDR2 SMNVEV (reference sequence). This CDR3 has 15 amino acids. V was shortened by 8 bases and J by 7 bases, with 23 bases between the two germline ends. The CDR3, as DNA: TGTGCCAGCTCACCACGGGGCGGGGGAACGGATGAAGCTTTCTTT. As protein: CASSPRGGGTDEAFF.

The chain has TRBV7-9 and TRBJ1-4, with D uncertain. CDR1 is SEHNR, CDR2 FQNEAQ, per germline (reference sequence). V gave up 2 bases and J gave up 8 bases, with 9 bases separating them. This CDR3 has 13 amino acids. CDR3 sequence reads: CASSLRAGEKLFF. The CDR3 bases are TGTGCCAGCAGCTTAAGGGCTGGAGAAAAACTGTTTTTT.

This clone was observed a few times. J is TRBJ1-2 and V is TRBV5-1; D ambiguous. Germline V lookup: CDR1 SGHRS, CDR2 YFSETQ. Trimming pared 4 bases from V and 4 bases from J, leaving 17 bases between. The CDR3 sequence is 15 residues long. The CDR3 region has the DNA TGCGCCAGCAGCCCGGGAACTAGCGTTCCCTATGGCTACACCTTC. This sequence encodes CASSPGTSVPYGYTF.

The gene calls are TRBV2 and TRBJ1-1; no firm D call. The ends were cut back, 3 bases at V and 0 bases at J, with 5 bases in the middle. The germline V gene has CDR1 SNHLY and CDR2 FYNNEI. The CDR3 spans 13 residues. Here the CDR3 reads CASSDAVNTEAFF. CDR3 coding DNA: TGTGCCAGCAGTGACGCGGTGAACACTGAAGCTTTCTTT. Using reference TRBV2 and TRBJ1-1 for the parts outside the CDR3, the full variable domain is EPEVTQTPSHQVTQMGQEVILRCVPISNHLYFYWYRQILGQKVEFLVSFYNNEISEKSEIFDDQFSVERPDGSNFTLKIRSTKLEDSAMYFCASSDAVNTEAFFGQGTRLTVV.

The CDR3, as DNA: TGTGCCATCAGTGAGTCGAGGGACACCGGGGAGCTGTTTTTT. This gives the protein CAISESRDTGELFF. V is TRBV10-3 and J is TRBJ2-2; the D gene is possibly TRBD2 (5 bases). There are 14 residues in the CDR3. V shed 0 bases and J shed 3 bases, with 5 bases lying between them. Germline V gene sequence: CDR1 ENHRY, CDR2 SYGVKD.

CDR3 DNA sequence: TGCGCCAGCAGCCTCCAACGCCCGTCCTACAATGAGCAGTTCTTC. The encoded protein is CASSLQRPSYNEQFF. The chain combines TRBV5-1 with TRBJ2-1, with D unresolved. Between the trimmed V and J ends, which lost 4 bases and 1 base, there was a span of 12 bases. The CDR3 length is 15 residues. Germline V gene sequence: CDR1 SGHRS, CDR2 YFSETQ.

This rearrangement joins TRBV5-1 to TRBJ2-5; D tentatively reads TRBD1 or TRBD2 (6 bases each). Trimming cost V 4 bases and J 5 bases, with 15 bases left between them. The CDR3 runs 14 residues. The germline CDR1 and CDR2 sequences are SGHRS and YFSETQ. The CDR3 nucleotides are TGCGCCAGCAGCAACGGGGGCCGGGAGGAGACCCAGTACTTC. Translation gives CASSNGGREETQYF.

The chain's CDR3 is CASSSGLLQETQYF. CDR3 DNA: TGTGCCAGCAGTTCGGGACTACTACAAGAGACCCAGTACTTC. The chain joins TRBV27 to TRBJ2-5; 7 bases align to TRBD2. Germline V gene data show CDR1 as MNHEY and CDR2 as SMNVEV (reference sequence). The CDR3 has 14 residues. The V and J ends lost 4 bases and 2 bases, in that order; junction bases with no gene match: 4.

The V and J genes are TRBV5-1 and TRBJ2-3; maybe TRBD1 (5 bases). V gave up 1 base and J gave up 1 base, with 13 bases separating them. The length of the CDR3 is 16 residues. Germline CDR1 reads SGHRS; CDR2 reads YFSETQ. The CDR3 DNA follows: TGCGCCAGCAGCTTGCAGTGGCGCAGGGGCACAGATACGCAGTATTTT. It encodes CASSLQWRRGTDTQYF.

In nucleotides, the CDR3 is TGTGCCAGCAGCTTCACCCTGGATACCGGGGAGCTGTTTTTT. Its protein product is CASSFTLDTGELFF. The V gene is TRBV7-3, the J gene TRBJ2-2; unclear D gene. With 3 bases removed from V and 5 bases from J, the gap between germline ends came to 10 bases. The V gene's germline CDR1 is SGHTA and CDR2 FQGTGA. This CDR3 region has 14 residues.

The gene calls are TRBV5-4 and TRBJ2-1; TRBD1 is a possible D gene (6 bases). This CDR3 comprises 15 residues. Deletions cut 4 bases from V and 0 bases from J, with 11 bases between. The germline gives CDR1 SGHNT, CDR2 YYREEE (reference sequence). CDR3 in amino acids: CASSRQQGSYNEQFF. The CDR3 region has the DNA TGTGCCAGCAGCCGACAACAGGGCTCCTACAATGAGCAGTTCTTC.

V gene TRBV5-4 combines with J gene TRBJ2-1; 10 bases are shared with TRBD2. The V and J ends lost 4 bases and 7 bases, in that order; junction bases with no gene match: 8. The CDR3 is 15 residues long. Per the germline V gene, CDR1 is SGHNT and CDR2 is YYREEE (reference sequence). The CDR3 DNA follows: TGTGCCAGCAGCCTGCGGAGCGGGAGGGCGAATGAGCAGTTCTTC. Protein product: CASSLRSGRANEQFF.